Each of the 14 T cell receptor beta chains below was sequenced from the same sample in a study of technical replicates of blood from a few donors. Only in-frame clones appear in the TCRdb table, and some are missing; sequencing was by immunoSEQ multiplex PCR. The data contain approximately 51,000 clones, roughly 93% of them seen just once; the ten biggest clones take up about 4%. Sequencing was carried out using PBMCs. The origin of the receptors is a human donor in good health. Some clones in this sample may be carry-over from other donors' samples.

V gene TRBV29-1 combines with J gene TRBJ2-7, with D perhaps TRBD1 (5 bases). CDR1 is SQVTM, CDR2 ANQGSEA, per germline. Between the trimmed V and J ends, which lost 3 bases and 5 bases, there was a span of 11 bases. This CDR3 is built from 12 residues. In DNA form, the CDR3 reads TGCAGCGTTGACGGCCAGGGAAACGAGCAGTACTTC. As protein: CSVDGQGNEQYF.

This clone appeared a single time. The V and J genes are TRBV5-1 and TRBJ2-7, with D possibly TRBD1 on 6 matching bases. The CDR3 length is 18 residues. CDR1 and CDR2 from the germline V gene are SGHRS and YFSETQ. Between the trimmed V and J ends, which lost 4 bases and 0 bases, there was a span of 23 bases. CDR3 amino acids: CASSIQTGPKTSSYEQYF. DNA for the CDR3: TGCGCCAGCAGCATACAGACAGGTCCCAAGACAAGCTCCTACGAGCAGTACTTC.

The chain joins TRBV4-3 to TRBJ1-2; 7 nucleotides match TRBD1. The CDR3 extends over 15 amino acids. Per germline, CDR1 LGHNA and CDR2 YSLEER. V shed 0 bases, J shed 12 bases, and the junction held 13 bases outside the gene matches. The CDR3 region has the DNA TGCGCCAGCAGCCAAGACACAGGGGCAGTTCGTTCTCACACCTTC. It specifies CASSQDTGAVRSHTF.

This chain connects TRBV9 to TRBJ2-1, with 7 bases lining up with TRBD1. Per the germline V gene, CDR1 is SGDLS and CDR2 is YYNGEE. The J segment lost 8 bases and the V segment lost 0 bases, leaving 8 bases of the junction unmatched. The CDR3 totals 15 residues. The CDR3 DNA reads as TGTGCCAGCAGCGTAGGCATGACAGGGTTTGATGAGCAGTTCTTC. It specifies CASSVGMTGFDEQFF.

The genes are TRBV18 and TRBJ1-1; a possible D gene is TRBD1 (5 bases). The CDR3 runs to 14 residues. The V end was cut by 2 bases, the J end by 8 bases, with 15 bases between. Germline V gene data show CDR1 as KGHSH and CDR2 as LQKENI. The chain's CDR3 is CASSPVERGFEAFF. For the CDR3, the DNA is TGTGCCAGCTCACCAGTCGAACGGGGGTTCGAAGCTTTCTTT.

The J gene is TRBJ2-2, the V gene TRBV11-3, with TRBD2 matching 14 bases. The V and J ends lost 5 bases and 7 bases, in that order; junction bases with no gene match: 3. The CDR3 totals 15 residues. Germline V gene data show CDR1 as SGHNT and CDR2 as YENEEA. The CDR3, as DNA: TGTGCCAGCAGCGAGGGACTAGCGGGAGTCGGGGAGCTGTTTTTT. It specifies CASSEGLAGVGELFF.

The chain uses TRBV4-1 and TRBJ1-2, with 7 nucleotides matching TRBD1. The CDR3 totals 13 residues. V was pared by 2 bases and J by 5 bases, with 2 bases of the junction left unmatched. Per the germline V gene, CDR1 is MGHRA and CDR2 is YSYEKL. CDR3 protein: CASSQTGEYGYTF. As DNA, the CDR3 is TGCGCCAGCAGCCAAACAGGGGAATATGGCTACACCTTC.

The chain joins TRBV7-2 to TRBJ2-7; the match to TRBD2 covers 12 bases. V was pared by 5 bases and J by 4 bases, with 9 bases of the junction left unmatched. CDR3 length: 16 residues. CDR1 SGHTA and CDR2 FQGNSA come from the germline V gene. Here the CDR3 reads CASSPLTSGGYYEQYF. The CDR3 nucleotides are TGTGCCAGCAGCCCACTGACTAGCGGGGGTTATTACGAGCAGTACTTC.

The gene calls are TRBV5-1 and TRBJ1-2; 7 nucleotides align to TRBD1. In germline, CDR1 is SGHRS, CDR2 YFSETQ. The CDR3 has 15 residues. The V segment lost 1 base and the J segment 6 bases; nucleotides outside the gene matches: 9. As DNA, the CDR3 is TGCGCCAGCAGCTTGCTCGACAGGGAAGTGAATGGCTACACCTTC. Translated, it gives CASSLLDREVNGYTF.

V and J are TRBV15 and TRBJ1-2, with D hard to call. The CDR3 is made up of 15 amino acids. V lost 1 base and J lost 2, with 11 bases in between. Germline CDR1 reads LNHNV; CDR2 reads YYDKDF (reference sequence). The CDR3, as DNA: TGTGCCACCAGCAGAGGGTACAGCTCCAACTATGGCTACACCTTC. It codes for CATSRGYSSNYGYTF.

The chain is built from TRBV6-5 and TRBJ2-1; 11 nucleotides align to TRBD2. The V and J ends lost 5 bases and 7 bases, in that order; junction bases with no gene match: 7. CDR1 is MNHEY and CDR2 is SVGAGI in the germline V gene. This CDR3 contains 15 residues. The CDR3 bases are TGTGCCAGCAGTCAAGGGGCTAGCGGGAGGAATGAGCAGTTCTTC. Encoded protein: CASSQGASGRNEQFF.

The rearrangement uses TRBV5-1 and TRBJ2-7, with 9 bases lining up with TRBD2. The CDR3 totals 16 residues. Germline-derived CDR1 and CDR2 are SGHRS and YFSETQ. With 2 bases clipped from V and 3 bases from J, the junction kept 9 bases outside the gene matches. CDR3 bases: TGCGCCAGCAGCTTATCCCGGCGGGAGGGCCGCTACGAGCAGTACTTC. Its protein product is CASSLSRREGRYEQYF.

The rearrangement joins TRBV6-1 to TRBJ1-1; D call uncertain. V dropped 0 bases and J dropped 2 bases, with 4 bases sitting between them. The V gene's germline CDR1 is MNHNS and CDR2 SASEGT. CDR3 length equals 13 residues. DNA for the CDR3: TGTGCCAGCAGTGAAGCCCTTAACACTGAAGCTTTCTTT. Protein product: CASSEALNTEAFF.

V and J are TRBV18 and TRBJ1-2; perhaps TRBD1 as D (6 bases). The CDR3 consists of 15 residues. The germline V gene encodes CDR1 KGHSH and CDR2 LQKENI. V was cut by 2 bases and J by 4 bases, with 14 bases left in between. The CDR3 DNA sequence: TGTGCCAGCTCACCATCTACGCAGGGGAGCTATGGCTACACCTTC. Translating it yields CASSPSTQGSYGYTF.